This TCR beta chain was identified in a study of cytomegalovirus exposure and HLA in healthy donors. Background on the study: An early data release held approximately 85 million unique TCRs from HLA-typed donors.

J lost 4 bases, V lost 7 bases, and 5 bases had no gene match. Looked up from germline, CDR1 is SNHLY and CDR2 is FYNNEI. The CDR3 contains 14 residues. Points from the study as a whole: Per a prior analysis, the majority of TCR beta V segments were productive roughly 90% or roughly 30% of the time. Further analysis was carried out later, and it showed several of the most significant clusters appearing linked to common viral pathogens.

Nominally healthy donors were sampled, though unrecorded immune exposures were likely. As regards this clone: The target antigen is unknown.

Use of 60 Vbeta and 13 Jbeta primers characterized the PCR. The method was immunoSEQ multiplex PCR; TCRdb's version includes in-frame clones alone and lacks a portion of them. This table holds around 190,000 clones, around 83% found once. The TCR originated in a man aged 40-50 years in good health and CMV-seropositive. Sequencing used PBMCs. The chain has TRBV2 and TRBJ2-1; TRBD2 matches at 9 bases. The CDR3 loop reads CASTPTSGYNEQFF. In DNA form, the CDR3 reads TGTGCCAGCACCCCGACTAGCGGTTACAATGAGCAGTTCTTC.